These 18 T cell receptor beta chains came from one sample sequenced in a study of T-cell memory formation after mild COVID-19 (dated by TCRdb to the early 2020s). The library was made by 5' RACE. The instrument given in TCRdb is Illumina NovaSeq 6000. TCRdb ran its own pipeline on the public reads, namely fastp trimming at Q25 and MiXCR clone calling, and kept in-frame beta chains. When rows share a CDR3 protein, they turn into one entry using the most common DNA and genes. The sample yields fewer than 700,000 distinct CDR3 sequences; about a fifth were counted once. The leading ten clones occupy 7% to 9% of the sample. Sequenced input: PBMCs or a T cell subset sorted from them (not recorded which). Every receptor here comes from an adult woman who had mild COVID-19 (a few samples of this study predate the infection). The sample titles of this study are shuffled in the database, so cell type and time point are left out; the donor was told from shared clones.

The chain is built from TRBV7-9 and TRBJ2-5; 10 bases are shared with TRBD2. This CDR3 contains 15 residues. Germline trimming cut 5 bases from V and 3 bases from J; bases unmatched to any gene: 6. Germline lookup yields CDR1 SEHNR and CDR2 FQNEAQ (reference sequence). The CDR3 sequence: CASSPLAGAEETQYF. DNA for the CDR3: TGTGCCAGCAGCCCCCTAGCGGGAGCGGAAGAGACCCAGTACTTC.

The chain has TRBV25-1 and TRBJ1-6, with unresolved D. In germline, CDR1 is MGHDK, CDR2 SYGVNS. V lost 5 bases and J 8 bases, leaving 10 bases between the germline ends. This CDR3 comprises 13 residues. The CDR3 DNA follows: TGTGCCAGCAGTAAAGGGTTTGATTCACCCCTCCACTTT. It is translated as CASSKGFDSPLHF.

The V gene is TRBV20-1, the J gene TRBJ2-7, with 8 bases that match TRBD1. With 8 bases clipped from V and 6 bases from J, the junction kept 18 bases outside the gene matches. Per germline, CDR1 DFQATT and CDR2 SNEGSKA (reference sequence). The CDR3 loop spans 15 amino acids. CDR3 protein: CSPKLPGQGGGEQYF. As DNA, the CDR3 is TGCAGTCCAAAACTACCCGGACAGGGAGGTGGCGAGCAGTACTTC.

In this sample, this clonotype turned up a few times. The gene calls are TRBV12-3 or TRBV12-4 and TRBJ1-5; TRBD1 matches at 8 bases. The CDR3 loop spans 16 amino acids. The trim removed 4 bases at V and 6 bases at J, leaving 11 bases unmatched. The CDR3 protein is CASSSGWTGIGQPQHF. In DNA form, the CDR3 reads TGTGCCAGCAGTTCAGGATGGACAGGGATCGGTCAGCCCCAGCATTTT.

J is TRBJ2-7 and V is TRBV7-8, with 15 bases lining up with TRBD2. The CDR3 has 14 amino acids. The V and J ends lost 7 bases and 5 bases, in that order; junction bases with no gene match: 3. Germline CDR1 reads SGHVS; CDR2 reads FQNEAQ. CDR3 sequence: CASIGLAGGNEQYF. The CDR3 nucleotides read TGTGCCAGCATCGGACTAGCGGGAGGGAACGAGCAGTACTTC.

The genes are TRBV3-1 and TRBJ1-2; the match to TRBD1 covers 10 bases. Per germline, CDR1 LGHDT and CDR2 YNNKEL (reference sequence). After removal of 0 bases from V and 3 bases from J, the junction contained 7 bases not matched to a gene. CDR3 length: 17 amino acids. CDR3 DNA sequence: TGTGCCAGCAGCCAAGAGCCCGGGACAGGGGCCTACTATGGCTACACCTTC. Translated: CASSQEPGTGAYYGYTF.

The chain has TRBV6-2 or TRBV6-3 and TRBJ2-3, with 8 bases lining up with TRBD1. Germline V CDR1 and CDR2: MNHEY, SVGEGT. J gave up 8 bases and V 4 bases, and 8 bases lay outside the gene matches. CDR3 length equals 14 residues. CDR3 protein: CASSWAGQAGTQYF. The CDR3 bases are TGTGCCAGCAGTTGGGCGGGACAGGCCGGTACGCAGTATTTT.

This clonotype was picked up a small number of times. The V gene is TRBV5-6, the J gene TRBJ2-5, with 9 bases identical to TRBD1. The CDR3 sequence is 17 residues long. Germline V gene lookup returns CDR1 SGHDT and CDR2 YYEEEE. With V trimmed by 1 base and J by 1 base, 8 bases remained unmatched. The CDR3 nucleotides are TGTGCCAGCAGCTTGCTCGGACAGGGGAAGATCCAAGAGACCCAGTACTTC. It translates to CASSLLGQGKIQETQYF.

This chain connects TRBV7-9 to TRBJ1-2; D may be TRBD1 (5 bases). The germline V gene has CDR1 SEHNR and CDR2 FQNEAQ (reference sequence). This CDR3 has 13 residues. V lost 10 bases, J lost 3 bases, and 15 bases lay in between. CDR3 loop: CATQGGRDYGYTF. CDR3 bases: TGTGCCACCCAGGGAGGCCGGGACTATGGCTACACCTTC. Based on the CDR3 plus reference TRBV7-9 and TRBJ1-2, the full variable domain is DTGVSQNPRHKITKRGQNVTFRCDPISEHNRLYWYRQTLGQGPEFLTYFQNEAQLEKSRLLSDRFSAERPKGSFSTLEIQRTEQGDSAMYLCATQGGRDYGYTFGSGTRLTVV.

This clonotype was recorded a few times. The J gene is TRBJ2-5, the V gene TRBV11-2, with D hard to call. The CDR3 is made up of 12 amino acids. Looked up from germline, CDR1 is SGHAT and CDR2 is FQNNGV. The V and J ends lost 4 bases and 7 bases respectively, with 10 bases between them. Here the CDR3 reads CASSSSSLTQYF. The CDR3 DNA reads as TGTGCCAGCAGCTCGTCCTCTTTGACCCAGTACTTC.

The rearrangement joins TRBV5-1 to TRBJ1-2; D call uncertain. Trimming shortened V by 6 bases and J by 0 bases, and 15 bases separated the two germline ends. Germline assignment: CDR1 SGHRS and CDR2 YFSETQ. The CDR3 is 15 residues long. The CDR3 DNA follows: TGCGCCAGCATCTCCCCGGGCGAGGCTAACTATGGCTACACCTTC. It translates to CASISPGEANYGYTF.

The rearrangement links TRBV29-1 to TRBJ2-2, with D tentatively TRBD2 (7 bases). CDR1 SQVTM and CDR2 ANQGSEA come from the germline V gene. This CDR3 contains 13 residues. V was clipped by 7 bases and J by 8 bases, with 17 bases between them. In nucleotides, the CDR3 is TGCAGCGGGCGGGGGCAGTCCAAAGGGGAGCTGTTTTTT. Its translation is CSGRGQSKGELFF.

The CDR3 reads CASSIASPYEQYF. The CDR3 bases are TGTGCCAGTAGTATAGCCAGCCCTTACGAGCAGTACTTC. The chain has TRBV19 and TRBJ2-7; D not resolved. Germline CDR1 is LNHDA and CDR2 is SQIVND (reference sequence). The CDR3 contains 13 residues. Trimming took off 1 base at V and 4 bases at J, with 8 bases between the two ends.

This chain joins TRBV7-6 and TRBJ2-7; maybe TRBD2 (5 bases). Deletions cut 4 bases from V and 5 bases from J, with 12 bases between. Germline V gives CDR1 SGHVS, CDR2 FNYEAQ. The CDR3 totals 13 residues. The CDR3, as DNA: TGTGCCAGCAGCTCGGAAACGGGGAACGAGCAGTACTTC. The encoded protein is CASSSETGNEQYF. The full variable domain, with the rest looked up from reference TRBV7-6 and TRBJ2-7, is GAGVSQSPRYKVTKRGQDVALRCDPISGHVSLYWYRQALGQGPEFLTYFNYEAQQDKSGLPNDRFSAERPEGSISTLTIQRTEQRDSAMYRCASSSETGNEQYFGPGTRLTVT.

The V call is TRBV7-6, the J call TRBJ2-2; 12 nucleotides agree with TRBD1. The V gene end was trimmed by 4 bases and the J gene end by 4 bases; junction bases not matched to a gene: 7. The CDR3 loop spans 17 amino acids. Germline CDR1 SGHVS, CDR2 FNYEAQ. CDR3 amino acids: CASSSSGTGGRTGELFF. CDR3 in DNA: TGTGCCAGCAGCTCCTCCGGGACAGGGGGCCGCACCGGGGAGCTGTTTTTT.

Only a few counts were recorded for this clonotype. The CDR3 coding sequence is TGCGCCAGCAGAAAGACCGGGACACCAATCTACAGGGAAAAACTGTTTTTT. Amino acids: CASRKTGTPIYREKLFF. This chain uses TRBV4-1 with TRBJ1-4; tentative D call: TRBD1 (6 bases). Germline V gene lookup returns CDR1 MGHRA and CDR2 YSYEKL. Trimming left V 6 bases short and J 8 bases short, with 25 bases between. CDR3 length equals 17 residues.

The rearrangement uses TRBV20-1 and TRBJ1-1; perhaps TRBD1 as D (6 bases). Germline lookup yields CDR1 DFQATT and CDR2 SNEGSKA (reference sequence). This CDR3 contains 14 residues. Here the CDR3 reads CSARSGGGRTEAFF. CDR3 nucleotides: TGCAGCGCCAGATCCGGTGGGGGGCGGACTGAAGCTTTCTTT.

The chain carries TRBV6-6 and TRBJ2-2; 11 bases are a match to TRBD2. The germline CDR1 and CDR2 sequences are MNHNY and SVGAGI (reference sequence). V gave up 5 bases and J gave up 0 bases; unmatched junction bases: 8. The CDR3 extends over 18 amino acids. For the CDR3, the DNA is TGTGCCAGCAGTCCTATTAAGACTAGCGGGGCGAACACCGGGGAGCTGTTTTTT. It specifies CASSPIKTSGANTGELFF.